This T cell receptor (beta chain) originates from a study of shared clonotypes between healthy human individuals. Libraries were prepared by immunoSEQ multiplex PCR; TCRdb keeps only in-frame clonotypes and omits some of them. The sample carries millions of clones, over 90% recorded once. Broader study findings: Tissues were not sampled, only blood, and their repertoires likely differ. Shared across several donors were 4% to 6% of the naive CD4 clonotypes. Generation probabilities were higher for clonotypes shared across all four sorted-subset donors than for unshared ones.

About this clone: Antigen: not known.

Germline V CDR1 and CDR2: SGHNT, YYREEE (reference sequence). Trimming took 2 bases from V and 4 from J, leaving 6 bases between them. The CDR3 is 12 residues long. The chain uses TRBV5-4 and TRBJ2-5; D is undetermined. This receptor was identified in a young man in good health. Some clones in this sample may be carry-over from other donors' samples. The sample consisted of naive CD4+ T cells from PBMCs. Indicated subset: CD45RA+ positively selected. The CDR3 coding sequence is TGTGCCAGCAGCTTTTCCCCAGAGACCCAGTACTTC. Residues: CASSFSPETQYF. The full variable domain, with the rest looked up from reference TRBV5-4 and TRBJ2-5, is ETGVTQSPTHLIKTRGQQVTLRCSSQSGHNTVSWYQQALGQGPQFIFQYYREEENGRGNFPPRFSGLQFPNYSSELNVNALELDDSALYLCASSFSPETQYFGPGTRLLVL.